Ten or more counts support the clone carrying this TCR beta chain. Its specificity is not known. From the 5' RACE reads, TCRdb called clonotypes with MiXCR, one entry per CDR3 protein. The data show approximately 280,000 distinct CDR3 sequences, about 8.3% seen once. These data originate in a study of identical twins. Study-level points and caveats: For monozygotic twins, models underestimated out-of-frame TCR alpha sharing.

CDR1 and CDR2 (germline): SQVTM, ANQGSEA. Trimming shortened V by 7 bases and J by 7 bases, and 17 bases separated the two germline ends. The CDR3 is 12 amino acids. These data also formed part of another study, on yellow fever vaccine responses in identical twins. From that study: Reportedly, the T cell response mounted by twins to vaccine seemed partly convergent, partly personalized.

V is TRBV29-1 and J is TRBJ2-7; the D gene is possibly TRBD2 (6 bases). Sequenced: memory (CD45RO+) T cells sorted from blood. The source of this sequence is a woman younger than 30 in good health. The CDR3, as DNA: TGCAGCGCACGGGACTCCCCCCGGGAGCAGTACTTC. Translating gives CSARDSPREQYF.